The clone carrying this T cell receptor (beta chain) was observed a handful of times. Its target is unknown. This sample is drawn from a study of T cell repertoires in cytomegalovirus infection. Study details: A matching HLA type, together with CMV infection, was signaled by public TCR beta signatures. Study results and limitations: Cumulative frequency of public TCR beta families picked out carriers of CMV plus the relevant HLA. The response measured ex vivo was dominated by TCR beta clonotypes (HLA-C-restricted and CMV-specific).

TCRdb reanalysed the reads using MiXCR and keeps one entry per CDR3 protein. The repertoire has around 490,000 distinct CDR3 sequences, around 27% of them found once; the top ten carry over 10%. The receptor's source is a human donor in good health (CMV status not recorded). Some clones in this sample may be carry-over from other donors' samples. The material sequenced was PBMCs.

This chain's CDR3 is CATSDSTTTDTQYF. DNA of the CDR3: TGTGCCACCAGTGACTCGACAACCACAGATACGCAGTATTTT. The chain carries TRBV24-1 and TRBJ2-3; D remains ambiguous. Germline V CDR1 and CDR2: KGHDR, SFDVKD. CDR3 length: 14 residues. Trimming cost V 4 bases and J 2 bases, with 9 bases left between them.